This is a list of T cell receptor beta chains from one sample in a study of CD8+ T cells in alopecia areata. Sequencing was performed with immunoSEQ multiplex PCR; in TCRdb, only in-frame clones are kept and a portion is missing. The sample has over 100,000 clones, roughly three fifths seen once. Specimen: CD8+ T cells sorted from blood, collected at week 24, from a patient treated with tofacitinib. All receptors derive from a human donor with alopecia areata. Each CDR3 is given with its conserved first and last residue. A D gene is named only where the DNA matches it firmly. Clone size is shown for a subset of rows, as once, few, many or a class of expanded clone.

>TRBD1|TRBJ1-6|TRBV7-9|many
TGTGCCAGCAGCGACACAGGGGATTCACCCCTCCACTTT
CASSDTGDSPLHF
>TRBD2|TRBJ2-3|TRBV11-2|few
TGTGCCAGCAGCCAAATTGGGACGGGGAGCGGGGGGGCCACAGATACGCAGTATTTT
CASSQIGTGSGGATDTQYF
>TRBD1|TRBJ2-3|TRBV5-1|few
TGCGCCAGCAGCTTCATGGGACAGGGAGGCACAGATACGCAGTATTTT
CASSFMGQGGTDTQYF
>.|TRBJ2-7|TRBV7-9|few
TGTGCCAGCAGCTCCCCTAGGGCGCTTCGGAGGTACGAGCAGTACTTC
CASSSPRALRRYEQYF
>.|TRBJ1-3|TRBV27|.
TGTGCCAGCAGTCCGACGACAGCCTCTGGAAACACCATATATTTT
CASSPTTASGNTIYF
>.|TRBJ2-1|TRBV7-9|few
TGTGCCAGCAGCCCAACATACAATGAGCAGTTCTTC
CASSPTYNEQFF
>TRBD1|TRBJ2-2|TRBV6-4|.
TGTGCCAGCAGTGAGGGGACAGACACCGGGGAGCTGTTTTTT
CASSEGTDTGELFF
>.|TRBJ2-7|TRBV4-3|few
TGCGCCAGCAGCCAAGGGGCTGGATACGAGCAGTACTTC
CASSQGAGYEQYF
>TRBD1|TRBJ2-1|TRBV4-1|.
TGCGCCAGCAGCCAAGATACAGAGACAGGGGCGTACAATGAGCAGTTCTTC
CASSQDTETGAYNEQFF
>.|TRBJ2-7|TRBV29-1|.
TGCAGCGTGGTACTGGGGGCCTACGAGCAGTACTTC
CSVVLGAYEQYF
>.|TRBJ2-3|TRBV19|once
TGTGCCAGTAGTATAGAAATGAGCGGGTACTTTCCTAGCACAGATACGCAGTATTTT
CASSIEMSGYFPSTDTQYF